What follows are 9 T cell receptor beta chains derived from one specimen sequenced in a study of T cells in tuberculosis. The data were produced by immunoSEQ multiplex PCR, yet TCRdb's version contains in-frame clones alone and is incomplete. The profile shows some 23,000 clones, 90% to 95% of them singletons. The sequencing sample was made of PBMCs. These receptors all come from a donor aged 5-35 years with latent tuberculosis or without tuberculosis infection. Some clones in this sample may be carry-over from other donors' samples.

The CDR3 DNA reads as TGTGCCAGCAGCGTCGACAGGGACACTGAAGCTTTCTTT. Protein sequence: CASSVDRDTEAFF. This sequence joins TRBV5-4 and TRBJ1-1; 7 bases agree with TRBD1. There are 13 residues in the CDR3. V dropped 4 bases and J dropped 3; count of bases not matched to a gene: 3. Per germline, CDR1 SGHNT and CDR2 YYREEE (reference sequence).

This clone is a singleton in its sample. The J gene is TRBJ1-4, the V gene TRBV18; 7 bases map to TRBD1. Germline V gene sequence: CDR1 KGHSH, CDR2 LQKENI. V lost 2 bases and J lost 6; bases outside the gene matches: 6. The CDR3 length is 15 residues. CDR3 nucleotide sequence: TGTGCCAGCTCACCAGTAGGGGGCTTTGATGAAAAACTGTTTTTT. Its protein is CASSPVGGFDEKLFF.

The gene calls are TRBV11-2 and TRBJ2-7; D is perhaps TRBD1 (6 bases). Germline-derived CDR1 and CDR2 are SGHAT and FQNNGV. The CDR3 consists of 15 residues. V lost 5 bases and J 3 bases, leaving 17 bases between the germline ends. CDR3 in amino acids: CASSPIQGMGYEQYF. CDR3 nucleotides: TGTGCCAGCAGCCCAATACAGGGAATGGGCTACGAGCAGTACTTC.

The genes are TRBV29-1 and TRBJ1-1; 8 nucleotides align to TRBD1. V was pared by 4 bases and J by 6 bases, with 7 bases of the junction left unmatched. The CDR3 is 13 amino acids. CDR1 is SQVTM and CDR2 is ANQGSEA in the germline V gene. CDR3 amino acids: CSVGQGPGAEAFF. The CDR3 coding sequence is TGCAGCGTTGGACAGGGGCCAGGCGCTGAAGCTTTCTTT.

This clone showed up just once. This chain uses TRBV19 with TRBJ2-7, with 7 nucleotides matching TRBD1. Germline V gives CDR1 LNHDA, CDR2 SQIVND (reference sequence). This CDR3 comprises 12 residues. The junction had 5 bases not matched to a gene; V was cut back by 10 bases and J by 2 bases. CDR3 sequence: CATRQGAYEQYF. The CDR3 DNA sequence: TGTGCCACTAGACAGGGTGCCTACGAGCAGTACTTC.

CDR3 region: CASSRLMGATNEKLFF. CDR3 nucleotide sequence: TGTGCCAGTAGTAGACTAATGGGCGCAACTAATGAAAAACTGTTTTTT. The chain recombines TRBV19 with TRBJ1-4; D not certain. Looked up from germline, CDR1 is LNHDA and CDR2 is SQIVND (reference sequence). V was cut by 4 bases and J by 0 bases, with 12 bases left in between. This CDR3 spans 16 amino acids.

The V gene is TRBV10-3, the J gene TRBJ2-7; 7 bases are shared with TRBD2. Per the germline V gene, CDR1 is ENHRY and CDR2 is SYGVKD. This CDR3 is built from 17 residues. V was clipped by 0 bases and J by 4 bases; unmatched bases: 12. This CDR3 reads CAISESTAGASGYEQYF. CDR3 bases: TGTGCCATCAGTGAGTCGACGGCGGGAGCTTCTGGTTACGAGCAGTACTTC.

Only one count was recorded for this clone. The rearrangement links TRBV9 to TRBJ1-2, with 7 bases matching TRBD1. Germline values: CDR1 SGDLS, CDR2 YYNGEE. This CDR3 is built from 15 residues. Germline trimming cut 0 bases from V and 4 bases from J; bases unmatched to any gene: 6. CDR3 amino acids: CASSVVEGGGYGYTF. CDR3 coding DNA: TGTGCCAGCAGCGTAGTGGAAGGGGGCGGCTATGGCTACACCTTC.

The chain employs TRBV25-1 and TRBJ1-5, with D hard to call. The length of the CDR3 is 14 residues. Germline V lookup: CDR1 MGHDK, CDR2 SYGVNS. Trimming cost V 9 bases and J 0 bases, with 12 bases left between them. This chain's CDR3 is CARTSDSSNQPQHF. In DNA, the CDR3 is TGTGCCAGAACGAGCGACTCTAGCAATCAGCCCCAGCATTTT.